The 24 T cell receptor beta chains below were found in one sample sequenced in a study of regulatory T cells in long-lasting Graves disease (dated by TCRdb to the early 2020s). Explained via the paper, the time point label denotes: persistent/refractory GD, antithyroid drugs over 5 years with positive TRAb. For both TCR sequencing and RNA sequencing, RNA was extracted from PBMCs in TRIzol. Receptors were amplified or captured by multiplex PCR. Sequencing used an Illumina HiSeq 4000. CDR3 regions were amplified by Arm-PCR with iRepertoire HTBI primers to construct TCR beta libraries. Starting from the raw public reads, TCRdb applied fastp trimming at Q25, assembled clones with MiXCR and retained in-frame beta chains. CDR3 protein duplicates are merged, each entry listing the most common genes and DNA. The sample table lists roughly 500,000 distinct CDR3 sequences, around a fifth of them with a count of one. The top ten clones comprise around 12% of the sample.

Sequences were derived from peripheral blood mononuclear cells (PBMCs), sampled when the disease was refractory, from a patient treated with antithyroid drugs. The receptors come from a female donor with Graves disease.

V usage is TRBV6-1 and J usage is TRBJ1-3; 10 nucleotides agree with TRBD1. The CDR3 covers 14 residues. Per germline, CDR1 MNHNS and CDR2 SASEGT. The V gene end was trimmed by 4 bases and the J gene end by 8 bases; junction bases not matched to a gene: 5. This chain's CDR3 is CASSVDRGKHTIYF. The CDR3 bases are TGTGCCAGCAGTGTGGACAGGGGGAAGCACACCATATATTTT.

This clonotype was observed a handful of times. The genes are TRBV28 and TRBJ2-3; no definite D call. The CDR3 spans 12 residues. Germline V lookup: CDR1 MDHEN, CDR2 SYDVKM. Trimming took 7 bases from V and 2 from J, leaving 7 bases between them. The CDR3 bases are TGTGCCAGCAATCTTGCCACAGATACGCAGTATTTT. This sequence encodes CASNLATDTQYF.

As for this clonotype: This sequence may be a read error, since a much larger clone differs from it by one base. DNA of the CDR3: TGTGCCAGCAGTTTCGAGGCCAGACTTACGCCCCAGCATTTT. It translates to CASSFEARLTPQHF. The chain is built from TRBV28 and TRBJ1-5; no clear D. In germline, CDR1 is MDHEN, CDR2 SYDVKM. This CDR3 has 14 amino acids. Trimming pared 3 bases from V and 9 bases from J, leaving 15 bases between.

A remark on this clonotype: One end of the junction fails to match germline, which may point to a read error. The J gene is TRBJ2-7, the V gene TRBV7-2; 14 bases fit TRBD2. The germline V gene has CDR1 SGHTA and CDR2 FQGNSA. CDR3 length: 17 amino acids. Here the CDR3 DNA reads TGTGCCAGCAGCATAAGACGGACTAGCGGGGGGTCCTACGGGCAGTACTTC. This translates into CASSIRRTSGGSYGQYF.

The chain employs TRBV27 and TRBJ1-1; D possibly corresponds to TRBD1 (6 bases). Germline values: CDR1 MNHEY, CDR2 SMNVEV (reference sequence). The length of the CDR3 is 16 residues. V lost 5 bases and J lost 5, with 21 bases in between. The CDR3 DNA reads as TGTGCCAGCAGTACCCGCGCGGTAGGAGGGGGAACTGAAGCTTTCTTT. Its translation is CASSTRAVGGGTEAFF.

In its sample, this clonotype was seen a few times. This chain connects TRBV29-1 to TRBJ1-1; D is uncertain. The CDR3 loop spans 16 amino acids. Trimming removed 6 bases from V and 10 bases from J, with 30 bases in between. Germline CDR1 and CDR2: SQVTM and ANQGSEA. The CDR3 region is CSVCIRTRDSGSGAFF. CDR3 sequence (DNA): TGCAGCGTGTGTATCCGGACCCGTGATAGTGGGAGCGGAGCTTTCTTT.

This clonotype was seen more than once but under ten times. The chain recombines TRBV28 with TRBJ1-5; D uncertain. The germline V gene encodes CDR1 MDHEN and CDR2 SYDVKM. V was clipped by 2 bases and J by 4 bases, with 15 bases between them. CDR3 length equals 16 residues. The CDR3 loop reads CASSLTESLRNQPQHF. CDR3 in DNA: TGTGCCAGCAGTTTAACGGAGTCCCTCCGGAATCAGCCCCAGCATTTT.

This chain links TRBV9 with TRBJ2-1, with a weak D call TRBD2 (6 bases). The CDR3 totals 15 residues. The V gene's germline CDR1 is SGDLS and CDR2 YYNGEE. V was shortened by 0 bases and J by 4 bases, with 11 bases between the two germline ends. The DNA for the CDR3 is TGTGCCAGCAGCGTAGGCGCGGGACTTTACAATGAGCAGTTCTTC. This encodes CASSVGAGLYNEQFF.

Of note for this clonotype: This clone may be a read error of a much larger clone one base away. The genes are TRBV6-2 or TRBV6-3 and TRBJ2-7; 8 positions agree with TRBD2. With V trimmed by 8 bases and J by 7 bases, 7 bases remained unmatched. The germline CDR1 and CDR2 sequences are MNHEY and SVGEGT. This CDR3 region has 12 residues. CDR3 region: CASSVAGSEQYF. CDR3 nucleotide sequence: TGTGCCAGCTCCGTAGCGGGATCGGAGCAGTACTTC.

Ten or more counts support this clonotype. The J gene is TRBJ2-1, the V gene TRBV7-2; D gene uncertain. The V end was cut by 6 bases, the J end by 2 bases, with 5 bases between. This CDR3 region has 12 residues. Per germline, CDR1 SGHTA and CDR2 FQGNSA. The CDR3 loop reads CASRDAYNEQFF. Written as DNA, the CDR3 is TGTGCCAGCAGGGACGCCTACAATGAGCAGTTCTTC.

A word on this clonotype: This likely traces to a read error, being one base from a far larger clone. This chain uses TRBV6-5 with TRBJ1-5, with D uncertain. Trimming cost V 4 bases and J 1 base, with 14 bases left between them. The germline gives CDR1 MNHEY, CDR2 SVGAGI. The CDR3 has 16 residues. CDR3 loop: CASSLAVAFSNQPQHF. In nucleotides, the CDR3 is TGTGCCAGCAGTTTAGCTGTAGCCTTCAGCAATCAGCCCCAGCATTTT.

This clonotype was detected ten times or more. The rearrangement links TRBV28 to TRBJ1-5; D perhaps matches TRBD1 (5 bases). This CDR3 is built from 17 residues. V lost 1 base, J lost 11 bases, and 24 bases lay in between. CDR1 MDHEN and CDR2 SYDVKM come from the germline V gene. CDR3 sequence: CASSLFLQDKLRTAQHF. Written as DNA, the CDR3 is TGTGCCAGCAGTTTATTTCTCCAGGACAAGCTTCGAACGGCCCAGCATTTT.

In its sample, this clonotype was seen many times. The V gene is TRBV20-1, the J gene TRBJ1-2; 9 nucleotides line up with TRBD1. In germline, CDR1 is DFQATT, CDR2 SNEGSKA (reference sequence). The CDR3 is 14 residues long. With V trimmed by 6 bases and J by 8 bases, 13 bases remained unmatched. CDR3 DNA: TGCAGTGCAAGGACAGGGGTTGGGCCGGGAGGCTACACCTTC. This translates into CSARTGVGPGGYTF.

Ten or more counts support this clonotype. The chain employs TRBV20-1 and TRBJ2-7; no firm D call. The V end lost 6 bases, the J end lost 0 bases, and 18 bases lay between the germline ends. The CDR3 covers 15 residues. In germline, CDR1 is DFQATT, CDR2 SNEGSKA (reference sequence). This CDR3 is CSARQWRKSSYEQYF. Written as DNA, the CDR3 is TGCAGTGCACGCCAGTGGCGGAAGAGCTCCTACGAGCAGTACTTC.

This clonotype was detected many times. The chain joins TRBV7-2 to TRBJ1-6; 9 bases are shared with TRBD1. The CDR3 consists of 16 residues. V was pared by 5 bases and J by 10 bases, with 12 bases of the junction left unmatched. The V gene's germline CDR1 is SGHTA and CDR2 FQGNSA. CDR3 amino acids: CASSRTGESLFSPLHF. CDR3 bases: TGTGCCAGCAGCAGGACAGGGGAAAGCCTCTTCTCACCCCTCCACTTT.

This clonotype was seen only a few times. V usage is TRBV27 and J usage is TRBJ2-5; the match to TRBD1 covers 7 bases. J lost 5 bases, V lost 6 bases, and 9 bases had no gene match. The V gene's germline CDR1 is MNHEY and CDR2 SMNVEV (reference sequence). CDR3 length: 14 amino acids. The CDR3 sequence: CASRPTGTDETQYF. The CDR3 DNA follows: TGTGCCAGCAGACCGACAGGGACGGACGAGACCCAGTACTTC.

The V gene is TRBV20-1, the J gene TRBJ1-1, with 10 bases lining up with TRBD1. The CDR3 runs to 14 residues. Germline CDR1 is DFQATT and CDR2 is SNEGSKA (reference sequence). Trimming took 3 bases from V and 5 from J; bases not matched to a gene: 6. The CDR3 is CSARNPGQGTEAFF. CDR3 coding DNA: TGCAGTGCTAGGAACCCGGGACAGGGGACTGAAGCTTTCTTT.

The genes are TRBV20-1 and TRBJ2-7; 11 bases fit TRBD2. Per the germline V gene, CDR1 is DFQATT and CDR2 is SNEGSKA (reference sequence). The CDR3 length is 16 residues. V was clipped by 3 bases and J by 0 bases; unmatched bases: 7. Here the CDR3 reads CSARKAGLAVSYEQYF. The CDR3 DNA reads as TGCAGTGCTAGGAAGGCGGGACTAGCGGTCTCCTACGAGCAGTACTTC.

Only a few counts were recorded for this clonotype. J is TRBJ1-2 and V is TRBV30; D might be TRBD1 (5 bases). This CDR3 is 13 amino acids long. Per germline, CDR1 GTSNPN and CDR2 SVGIG (reference sequence). Trimming stripped 7 bases from V and 2 bases from J, with 14 bases between. This chain's CDR3 is CAYGEGPNYGYTF. As DNA, the CDR3 is TGTGCCTACGGAGAGGGGCCCAACTATGGCTACACCTTC.

The chain is built from TRBV28 and TRBJ2-3; D gene unclear. Germline CDR1 reads MDHEN; CDR2 reads SYDVKM. This CDR3 spans 14 amino acids. The V end lost 7 bases, the J end lost 0 bases, and 11 bases lay between the germline ends. The CDR3, as DNA: TGTGCCAGCATCCAGACACCAAGCACAGATACGCAGTATTTT. Translating it yields CASIQTPSTDTQYF.

The chain uses TRBV6-1 and TRBJ2-2; 7 nucleotides match TRBD1. J gave up 2 bases and V 6 bases, and 6 bases lay outside the gene matches. Germline CDR1 MNHNS, CDR2 SASEGT. This CDR3 has 15 residues. This CDR3 reads CASRHGTANTGELFF. CDR3 nucleotides: TGTGCCAGCAGACATGGGACAGCTAACACCGGGGAGCTGTTTTTT.

This sequence joins TRBV4-3 and TRBJ2-3; D might be TRBD2 (5 bases). Looked up from germline, CDR1 is LGHNA and CDR2 is YSLEER. V lost 0 bases, J lost 0 bases, and 7 bases lay in between. The CDR3 sequence is 15 residues long. CDR3 coding DNA: TGCGCCAGCAGCCAAGAGGGAGCCAGCACAGATACGCAGTATTTT. It translates to CASSQEGASTDTQYF.

A few counts support this clonotype. The chain joins TRBV20-1 to TRBJ1-5, with a possible D match to TRBD1 (5 bases). With 6 bases removed from V and 2 bases from J, the gap between germline ends came to 17 bases. Germline V CDR1 and CDR2: DFQATT, SNEGSKA (reference sequence). This CDR3 has 15 residues. Here the CDR3 reads CSARELGPGNQPQHF. The DNA for the CDR3 is TGCAGTGCCCGAGAGTTGGGACCGGGCAATCAGCCCCAGCATTTT.

The table lists this clonotype with a few counts. The chain combines TRBV30 with TRBJ2-2; 9 positions agree with TRBD2. Germline V lookup: CDR1 GTSNPN, CDR2 SVGIG (reference sequence). Losses at the gene ends were 5 bases for V and 4 bases for J; bases not matched to a gene: 8. This CDR3 is 15 amino acids long. CDR3 sequence reads: CAWEPLAGGTGELFF. The CDR3 bases are TGTGCCTGGGAACCACTAGCGGGTGGCACCGGGGAGCTGTTTTTT.